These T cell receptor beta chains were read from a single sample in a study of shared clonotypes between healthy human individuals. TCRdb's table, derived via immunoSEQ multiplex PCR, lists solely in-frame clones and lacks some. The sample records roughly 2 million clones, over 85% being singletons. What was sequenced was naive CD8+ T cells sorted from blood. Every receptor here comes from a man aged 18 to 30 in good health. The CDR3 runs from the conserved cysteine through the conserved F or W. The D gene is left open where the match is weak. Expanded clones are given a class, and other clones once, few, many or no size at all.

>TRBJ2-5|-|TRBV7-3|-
CASSSDSQETQYF
TGTGCCAGCAGCTCGGACTCCCAAGAGACCCAGTACTTC
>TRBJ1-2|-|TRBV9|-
CASSVGQGYGYTF
TGTGCCAGCAGCGTAGGGCAGGGGTATGGCTACACCTTC
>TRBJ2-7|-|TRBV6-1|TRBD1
CASSETGVYEQYF
TGTGCCAGCAGTGAAACAGGGGTTTACGAGCAGTACTTC
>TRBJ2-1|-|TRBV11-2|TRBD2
CASSSLAFDNEQFF
TGTGCCAGCAGCTCACTAGCGTTCGACAATGAGCAGTTCTTC
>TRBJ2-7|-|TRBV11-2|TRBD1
CASSTESGTGVGYEQYF
TGTGCCAGCAGCACGGAATCCGGGACAGGGGTCGGGTACGAGCAGTACTTC
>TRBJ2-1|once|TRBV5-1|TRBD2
CASSLVGQGPSGRTPSYNEQFF
TGCGCCAGCAGCTTGGTCGGACAGGGTCCTAGCGGGAGGACACCCTCCTACAATGAGCAGTTCTTC
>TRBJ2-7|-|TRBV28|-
CASRLSPGYNGEQYF
TGTGCCAGCAGACTATCACCGGGTTACAACGGGGAGCAGTACTTC
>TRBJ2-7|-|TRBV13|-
CASSSGSSYEQYF
TGTGCCAGCAGCTCAGGTAGCTCCTACGAGCAGTACTTC
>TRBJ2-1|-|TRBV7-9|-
CASSLTVSDNEQFF
TGTGCCAGCAGCTTGACAGTTTCGGACAATGAGCAGTTCTTC
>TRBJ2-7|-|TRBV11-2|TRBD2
CASSFAGLAGGLSSYEQYF
TGTGCCAGCAGCTTTGCTGGATTAGCGGGGGGCCTGAGCTCCTACGAGCAGTACTTC
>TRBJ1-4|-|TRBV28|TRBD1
CASTQTGEGEKLFF
TGTGCCAGCACCCAGACAGGGGAGGGTGAAAAACTGTTTTTT
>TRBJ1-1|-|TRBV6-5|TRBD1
CASSYSEGRGLAFF
TGTGCCAGCAGTTACTCGGAGGGGAGGGGGCTGGCTTTCTTT
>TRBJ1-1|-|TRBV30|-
CAWILFGSEAFF
TGTGCCTGGATTCTGTTTGGTTCTGAAGCTTTCTTT
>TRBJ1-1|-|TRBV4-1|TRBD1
CASSPPRQGLDTEAFF
TGCGCCAGCAGCCCTCCGAGACAGGGGTTGGACACTGAAGCTTTCTTT
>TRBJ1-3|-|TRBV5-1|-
CASSSENPNGNTIYF
TGCGCCAGCAGCTCCGAAAACCCTAACGGAAACACCATATATTTT
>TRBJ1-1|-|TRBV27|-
CASSFIPVTEAFF
TGTGCCAGCAGTTTTATTCCGGTCACTGAAGCTTTCTTT
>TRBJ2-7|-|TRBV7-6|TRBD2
CASSTASGNYEQYF
TGTGCCAGCTCCACGGCTAGCGGAAACTACGAGCAGTACTTC
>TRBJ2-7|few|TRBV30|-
CAWSVSYEQYF
TGTGCCTGGAGTGTCAGCTACGAGCAGTACTTC
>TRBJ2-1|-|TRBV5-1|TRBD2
CASSLLAGSYNEQFF
TGCGCCAGCAGCCTTCTAGCGGGATCCTACAATGAGCAGTTCTTC
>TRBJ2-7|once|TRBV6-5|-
CASSYDRPSEQYF
TGTGCCAGCAGTTACGACCGGCCCTCCGAGCAGTACTTC
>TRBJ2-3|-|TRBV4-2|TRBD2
CASSQTGLDTTDTQYF
TGTGCCAGCAGCCAGACGGGACTAGATACCACAGATACGCAGTATTTT
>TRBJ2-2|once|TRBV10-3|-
CASGTPGGTGELFF
TGTGCCTCCGGTACGCCTGGGGGCACCGGGGAGCTGTTTTTT
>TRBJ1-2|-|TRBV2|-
CASSDMESTLYYGYTF
TGTGCCAGCAGTGATATGGAGTCCACATTATATTATGGCTACACCTTC
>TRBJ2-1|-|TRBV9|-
CASSVARGSEQFF
TGTGCCAGCAGCGTAGCACGGGGAAGTGAGCAGTTCTTC
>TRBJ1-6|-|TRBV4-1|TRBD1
CASSQGTGAYNSPLHF
TGCGCCAGCAGCCAAGGGACAGGGGCCTATAATTCACCCCTCCACTTT
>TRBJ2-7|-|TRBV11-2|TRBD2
CASSLDPSGTYEQYF
TGTGCCAGCAGCTTAGACCCTAGCGGGACCTACGAGCAGTACTTC
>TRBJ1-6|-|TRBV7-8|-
CASSLGGRVSYNSPLHF
TGTGCCAGCAGCTTAGGAGGGCGAGTCTCCTATAATTCACCCCTCCACTTT
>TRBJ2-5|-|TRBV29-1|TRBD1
CSVQGEQETQYF
TGCAGCGTCCAGGGGGAGCAAGAGACCCAGTACTTC
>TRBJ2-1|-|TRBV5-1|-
CASSLDSFSYNEQFF
TGCGCCAGCAGCTTGGACAGCTTCTCCTACAATGAGCAGTTCTTC
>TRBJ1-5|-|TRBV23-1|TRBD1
CASSRDRGRRPQHF
TGCGCCAGCAGCCGCGACAGGGGGCGACGGCCCCAGCATTTT
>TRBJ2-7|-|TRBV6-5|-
CASSYQGTYEQYF
TGTGCCAGCAGTTACCAGGGAACCTACGAGCAGTACTTC
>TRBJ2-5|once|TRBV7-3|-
CASSSGSEETQYF
TGTGCCAGCAGCTCGGGGTCCGAAGAGACCCAGTACTTC
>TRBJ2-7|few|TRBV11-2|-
CASSLASGYEQYF
TGTGCCAGCAGCTTAGCTTCGGGGTACGAGCAGTACTTC
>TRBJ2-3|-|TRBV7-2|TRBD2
CASSLGGGRPYPTDTQYF
TGTGCCAGCAGCTTGGGAGGCGGGAGGCCGTATCCCACAGATACGCAGTATTTT
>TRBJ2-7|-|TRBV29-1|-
CSVEANGYTYEQYF
TGCAGCGTTGAAGCCAACGGCTATACCTACGAGCAGTACTTC
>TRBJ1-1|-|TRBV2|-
CAAVGGLNTEAFF
TGTGCCGCAGTCGGGGGCTTGAACACTGAAGCTTTCTTT
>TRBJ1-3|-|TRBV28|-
CASQGQILVSGNTIYF
TGTGCCAGTCAGGGTCAGATATTAGTCTCTGGAAACACCATATATTTT
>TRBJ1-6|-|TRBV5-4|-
CASSLAGVNSPLHF
TGTGCCAGCAGCTTGGCGGGGGTCAATTCACCCCTCCACTTT
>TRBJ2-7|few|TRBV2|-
CASSENSSYEQYF
TGTGCCAGCAGTGAAAACAGCTCCTACGAGCAGTACTTC
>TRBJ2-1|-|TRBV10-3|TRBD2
CAISESKRELYNEQFF
TGTGCCATCAGTGAGTCGAAGCGGGAGCTGTACAATGAGCAGTTCTTC
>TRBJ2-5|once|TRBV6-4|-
CASRHPPGAQETQYF
TGTGCCAGCAGACACCCCCCGGGGGCCCAAGAGACCCAGTACTTC
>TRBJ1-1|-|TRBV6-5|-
CASSSTLYTEAFF
TGTGCCAGCAGTTCGACACTCTACACTGAAGCTTTCTTT
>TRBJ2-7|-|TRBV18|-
CASSPGTEDYEQYF
TGTGCCAGCTCACCCGGGACGGAGGACTACGAGCAGTACTTC
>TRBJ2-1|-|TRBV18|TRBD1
CASSRLDRGGSNEQFF
TGTGCCAGCTCACGACTCGACAGGGGCGGATCAAATGAGCAGTTCTTC
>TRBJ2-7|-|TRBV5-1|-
CASSLDGSSSYEQYF
TGCGCCAGCAGCTTGGATGGCAGCAGTTCCTACGAGCAGTACTTC
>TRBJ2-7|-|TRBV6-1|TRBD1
CASTGQGESYEQYF
TGTGCCAGCACCGGACAGGGGGAGTCCTACGAGCAGTACTTC
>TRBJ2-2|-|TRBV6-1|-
CASSEVQGLTGELFF
TGTGCCAGCAGTGAAGTGCAGGGGCTCACCGGGGAGCTGTTTTTT
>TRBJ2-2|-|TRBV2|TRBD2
CASSEELAGGRDGELFF
TGTGCCAGCAGTGAAGAGCTGGCGGGGGGGCGCGACGGGGAGCTGTTTTTT
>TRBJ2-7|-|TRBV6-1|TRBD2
CASSDLGYLREGYEQYF
TGTGCCAGCAGTGACCTCGGTTACTTGCGGGAGGGCTACGAGCAGTACTTC
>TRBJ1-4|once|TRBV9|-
CASSVGGHETNEKLFF
TGTGCCAGCAGCGTAGGAGGGCACGAGACTAATGAAAAACTGTTTTTT
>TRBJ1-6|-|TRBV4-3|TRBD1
CASSPSGTGVEGEDNSPLHF
TGCGCCAGCAGCCCCTCCGGGACAGGGGTCGAAGGAGAAGATAATTCACCCCTCCACTTT
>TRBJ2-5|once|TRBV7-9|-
CASRTTGEAETQYF
TGTGCCAGCAGAACGACGGGGGAAGCAGAGACCCAGTACTTC
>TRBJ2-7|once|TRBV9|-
CASSVQESSYEQYF
TGTGCCAGCAGCGTACAGGAGAGCTCCTACGAGCAGTACTTC
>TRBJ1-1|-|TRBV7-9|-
CASSLAGVNTEAFF
TGTGCCAGCAGCTTAGCAGGCGTGAACACTGAAGCTTTCTTT
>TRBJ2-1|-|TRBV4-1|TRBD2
CASSQGWLAGGNEQFF
TGCGCCAGCAGCCAAGGCTGGCTAGCGGGAGGCAATGAGCAGTTCTTC